This note documents a single T cell receptor beta chain sequence. Its antigen is unidentified. The junction departs from germline at one end; a sequencing error may be responsible. A primer matching the constant region was used to make TCR beta cDNA from approximately 500 ng of total RNA. Slightly modified ARM-PCR, run as three nested multiplex PCR rounds, produced the TCR beta libraries. Primers for the first two PCR rounds were TRBV1-TRBV30 forward primers and a C-beta reverse primer (about 9 cycles per round). TCRdb re-derived calls from the multiplex PCR reads in MiXCR, one entry per CDR3 protein. The sample includes some 20,000 distinct CDR3 sequences, approximately 79% of them seen just once. This CDR3 region has 16 residues. Germline V gene data show CDR1 as SGHAT and CDR2 as FQNNGV. Joint extraction of RNA and DNA used roughly 19-33 mg of bulk tissue that was unsorted. The study sampled five separate regions from each tumor.

The entry originates in a study of tumor-infiltrating lymphocytes in primary liver carcinoma. Findings and limits, study-wide: Present in all five tumor regions were only about 7-25% of the top clones. Overlap in tumor-adjacent and tumor-blood pairs fell below that of tumor region pairs.

The source of this sequence is a woman aged 30 to 39 with primary liver carcinoma and hepatitis B virus infection. The chain recombines TRBV11-2 with TRBJ2-3; TRBD2 might be the D (5 bases). The sequenced sample was liver tumor tissue from sampling region 4. Sample subset: tumor region T4, right-lateral pole. The CDR3 region is CARTPRETSSTDTKYF. In DNA, the CDR3 is TGTGCCAGGACCCCGAGGGAGACGTCGAGCACAGATACGAAGTATTTT.